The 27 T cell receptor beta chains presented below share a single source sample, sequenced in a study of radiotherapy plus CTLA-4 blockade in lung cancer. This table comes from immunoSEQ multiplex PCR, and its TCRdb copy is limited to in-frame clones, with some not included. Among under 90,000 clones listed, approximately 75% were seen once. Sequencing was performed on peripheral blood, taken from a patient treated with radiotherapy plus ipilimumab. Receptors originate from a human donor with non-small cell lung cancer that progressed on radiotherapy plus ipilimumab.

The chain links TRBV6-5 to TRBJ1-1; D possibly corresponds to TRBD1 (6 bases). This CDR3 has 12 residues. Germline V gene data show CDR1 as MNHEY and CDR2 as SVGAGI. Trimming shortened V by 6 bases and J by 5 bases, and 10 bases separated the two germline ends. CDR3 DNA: TGTGCCAGCAGACAGGGTAGGACTGAAGCTTTCTTT. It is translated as CASRQGRTEAFF.

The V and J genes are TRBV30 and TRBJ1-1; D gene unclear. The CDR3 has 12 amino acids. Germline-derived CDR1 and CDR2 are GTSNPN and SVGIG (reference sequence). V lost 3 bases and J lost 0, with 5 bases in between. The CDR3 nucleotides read TGTGCCTGGAGGCGGCTGAACACTGAAGCTTTCTTT. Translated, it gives CAWRRLNTEAFF.

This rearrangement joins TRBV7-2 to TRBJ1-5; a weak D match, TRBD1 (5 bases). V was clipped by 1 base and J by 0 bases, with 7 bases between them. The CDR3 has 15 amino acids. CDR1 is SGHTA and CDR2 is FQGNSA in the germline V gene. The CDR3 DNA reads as TGTGCCAGCAGCTTAGGGGGCTATAGCAATCAGCCCCAGCATTTT. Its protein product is CASSLGGYSNQPQHF.

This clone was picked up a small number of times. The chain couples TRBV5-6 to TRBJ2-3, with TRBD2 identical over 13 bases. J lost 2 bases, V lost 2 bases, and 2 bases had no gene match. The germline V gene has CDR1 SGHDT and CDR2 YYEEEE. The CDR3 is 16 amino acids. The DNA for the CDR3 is TGTGCCAGCAGCTTAGGACTAGCGGGGGTCACAGATACGCAGTATTTT. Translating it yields CASSLGLAGVTDTQYF.

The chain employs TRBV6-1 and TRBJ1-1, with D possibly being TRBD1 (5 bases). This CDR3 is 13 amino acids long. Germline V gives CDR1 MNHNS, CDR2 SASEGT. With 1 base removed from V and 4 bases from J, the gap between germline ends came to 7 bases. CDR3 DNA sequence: TGTGCCAGCAGTGAAGTTGGGGGCACTGAAGCTTTCTTT. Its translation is CASSEVGGTEAFF.

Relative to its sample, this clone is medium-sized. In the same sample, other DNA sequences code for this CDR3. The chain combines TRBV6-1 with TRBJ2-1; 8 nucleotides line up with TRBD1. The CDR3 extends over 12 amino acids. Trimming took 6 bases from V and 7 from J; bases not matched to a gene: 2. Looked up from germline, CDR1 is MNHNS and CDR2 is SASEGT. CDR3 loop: CASSGQGNEQFF. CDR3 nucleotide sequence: TGTGCCAGCAGCGGACAGGGAAATGAGCAGTTCTTC.

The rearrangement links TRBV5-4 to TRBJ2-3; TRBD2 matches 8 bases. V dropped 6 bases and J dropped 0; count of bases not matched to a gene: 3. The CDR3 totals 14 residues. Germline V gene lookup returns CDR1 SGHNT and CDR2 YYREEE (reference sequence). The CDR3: CASTVAGSTDTQYF. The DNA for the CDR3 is TGTGCCAGCACCGTAGCGGGAAGCACAGATACGCAGTATTTT. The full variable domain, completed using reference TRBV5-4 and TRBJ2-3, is ETGVTQSPTHLIKTRGQQVTLRCSSQSGHNTVSWYQQALGQGPQFIFQYYREEENGRGNFPPRFSGLQFPNYSSELNVNALELDDSALYLCASTVAGSTDTQYFGPGTRLTVL.

The CDR3 reads CASSYRSQGADTQYF. For the CDR3, the DNA is TGTGCCAGCAGCTATCGGTCCCAGGGCGCAGATACGCAGTATTTT. The chain uses TRBV7-9 and TRBJ2-3; tentatively, D is TRBD1 (5 bases). Trimming shortened V by 4 bases and J by 4 bases, and 15 bases separated the two germline ends. Germline CDR1 reads SEHNR; CDR2 reads FQNEAQ (reference sequence). The CDR3 is 15 amino acids.

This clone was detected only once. The CDR3 protein is CSVSWGRETQYF. The DNA for the CDR3 is TGCAGCGTTTCCTGGGGACGAGAGACCCAGTACTTC. The rearrangement links TRBV29-1 to TRBJ2-5; D is perhaps TRBD1 or TRBD2 (5 bases each). CDR3 length: 12 amino acids. Trimming shortened V by 5 bases and J by 4 bases, and 11 bases separated the two germline ends. Germline assignment: CDR1 SQVTM and CDR2 ANQGSEA.

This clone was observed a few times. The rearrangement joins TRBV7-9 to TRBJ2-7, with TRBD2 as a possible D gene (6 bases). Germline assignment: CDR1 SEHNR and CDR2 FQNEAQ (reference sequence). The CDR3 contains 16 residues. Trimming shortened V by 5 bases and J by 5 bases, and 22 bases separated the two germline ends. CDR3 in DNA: TGTGCCAGCAGCGCCCGGGACCTTCGGAGGGTCCACGAGCAGTACTTC. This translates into CASSARDLRRVHEQYF.

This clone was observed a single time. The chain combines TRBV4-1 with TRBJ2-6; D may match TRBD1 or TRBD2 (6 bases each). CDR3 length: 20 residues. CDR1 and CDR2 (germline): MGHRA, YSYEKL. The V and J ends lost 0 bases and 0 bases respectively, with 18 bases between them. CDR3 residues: CASSQEMTGQRVSGANVLTF. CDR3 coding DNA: TGCGCCAGCAGCCAAGAAATGACTGGACAGCGGGTCTCTGGGGCCAACGTCCTGACTTTC.

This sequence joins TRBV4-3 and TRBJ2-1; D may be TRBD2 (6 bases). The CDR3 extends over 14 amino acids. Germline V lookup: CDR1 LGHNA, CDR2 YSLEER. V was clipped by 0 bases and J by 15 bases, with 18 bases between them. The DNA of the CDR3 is TGCGCCAGCAGCCAAGATGGCGGGGTGGTCGATGTGTTCTTC. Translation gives CASSQDGGVVDVFF.

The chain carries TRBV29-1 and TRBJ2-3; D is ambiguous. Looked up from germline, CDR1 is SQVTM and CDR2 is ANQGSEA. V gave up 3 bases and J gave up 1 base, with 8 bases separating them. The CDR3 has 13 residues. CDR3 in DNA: TGCAGCGTTGAGCGCCAAGGCACAGATACGCAGTATTTT. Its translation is CSVERQGTDTQYF.

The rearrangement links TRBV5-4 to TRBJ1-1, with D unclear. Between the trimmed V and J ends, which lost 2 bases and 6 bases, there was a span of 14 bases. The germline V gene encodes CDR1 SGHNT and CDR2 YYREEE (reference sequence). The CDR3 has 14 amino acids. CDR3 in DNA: TGTGCCAGCAGCTTAGGTAGGGTAGAGGCTGAAGCTTTCTTT. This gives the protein CASSLGRVEAEAFF.

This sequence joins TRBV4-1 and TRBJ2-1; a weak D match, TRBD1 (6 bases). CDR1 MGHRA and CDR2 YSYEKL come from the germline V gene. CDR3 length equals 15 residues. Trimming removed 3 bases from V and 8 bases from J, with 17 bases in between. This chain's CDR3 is CASSHPGTRKYEQFF. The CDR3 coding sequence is TGCGCCAGCAGCCACCCCGGGACACGCAAATATGAGCAGTTCTTC.

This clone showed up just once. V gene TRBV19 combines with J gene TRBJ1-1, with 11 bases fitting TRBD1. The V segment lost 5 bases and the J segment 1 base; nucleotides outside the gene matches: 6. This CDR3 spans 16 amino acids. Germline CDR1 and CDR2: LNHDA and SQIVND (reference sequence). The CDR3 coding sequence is TGTGCCAGTAGTCCCGGGACAGGGGGACCGAACACTGAAGCTTTCTTT. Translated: CASSPGTGGPNTEAFF. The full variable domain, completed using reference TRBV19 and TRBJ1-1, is DGGITQSPKYLFRKEGQNVTLSCEQNLNHDAMYWYRQDPGQGLRLIYYSQIVNDFQKGDIAEGYSVSREKKESFPLTVTSAQKNPTAFYLCASSPGTGGPNTEAFFGQGTRLTVV.

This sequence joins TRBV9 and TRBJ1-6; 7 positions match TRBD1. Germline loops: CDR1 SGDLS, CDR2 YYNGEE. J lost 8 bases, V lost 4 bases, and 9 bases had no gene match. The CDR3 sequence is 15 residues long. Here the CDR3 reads CASSPEGTVYSPLHF. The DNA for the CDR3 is TGTGCCAGCAGCCCAGAGGGGACAGTGTATTCACCCCTCCACTTT.

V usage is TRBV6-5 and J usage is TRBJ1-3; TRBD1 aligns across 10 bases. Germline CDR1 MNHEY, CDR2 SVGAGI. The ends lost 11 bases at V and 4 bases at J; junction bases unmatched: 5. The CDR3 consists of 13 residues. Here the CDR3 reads CARQGAAGNTIYF. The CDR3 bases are TGTGCCCGACAGGGGGCGGCAGGAAACACCATATATTTT.

The CDR3 DNA reads TGTGCCAGCAGTTACTGGGGGGTGAACACTGAAGCTTTCTTT. It translates to CASSYWGVNTEAFF. The chain combines TRBV6-5 with TRBJ1-1; tentatively, D is TRBD1 (5 bases). Trimming stripped 1 base from V and 0 bases from J, with 6 bases between. The germline CDR1 and CDR2 sequences are MNHEY and SVGAGI. The CDR3 is 14 amino acids.

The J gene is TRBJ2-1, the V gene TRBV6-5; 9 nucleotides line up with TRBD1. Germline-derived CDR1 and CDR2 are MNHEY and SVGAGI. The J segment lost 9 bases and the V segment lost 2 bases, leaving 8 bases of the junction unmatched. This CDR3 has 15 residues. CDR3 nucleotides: TGTGCCAGCAGTTACACGGGGACAGGGAATAGTGAGCAGTTCTTC. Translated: CASSYTGTGNSEQFF.

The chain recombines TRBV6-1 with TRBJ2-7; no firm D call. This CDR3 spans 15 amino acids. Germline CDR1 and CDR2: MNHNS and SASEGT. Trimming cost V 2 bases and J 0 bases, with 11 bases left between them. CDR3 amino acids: CASSESIPSSYEQYF. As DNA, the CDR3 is TGTGCCAGCAGTGAATCGATTCCAAGCTCCTACGAGCAGTACTTC.

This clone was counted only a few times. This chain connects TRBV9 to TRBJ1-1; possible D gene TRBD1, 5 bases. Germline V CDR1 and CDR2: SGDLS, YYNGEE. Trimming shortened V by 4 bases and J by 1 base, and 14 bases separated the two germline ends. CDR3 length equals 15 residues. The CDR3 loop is CASSPSLGRNTEAFF. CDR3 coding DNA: TGTGCCAGCAGCCCTAGCCTGGGACGGAACACTGAAGCTTTCTTT.

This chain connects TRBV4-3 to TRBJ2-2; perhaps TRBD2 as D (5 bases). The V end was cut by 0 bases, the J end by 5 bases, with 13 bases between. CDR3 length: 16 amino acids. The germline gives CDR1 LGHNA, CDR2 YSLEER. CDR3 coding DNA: TGCGCCAGCAGCCAAGATCCCGGGGTGCGGACCGGGGAGCTGTTTTTT. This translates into CASSQDPGVRTGELFF.

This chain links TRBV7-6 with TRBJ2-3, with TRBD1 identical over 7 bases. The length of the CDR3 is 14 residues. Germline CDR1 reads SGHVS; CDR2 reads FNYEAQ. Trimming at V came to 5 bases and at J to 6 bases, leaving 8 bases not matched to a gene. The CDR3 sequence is CASSRTGPGDTQYF. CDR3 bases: TGTGCCAGCAGCCGGACAGGCCCTGGGGATACGCAGTATTTT.

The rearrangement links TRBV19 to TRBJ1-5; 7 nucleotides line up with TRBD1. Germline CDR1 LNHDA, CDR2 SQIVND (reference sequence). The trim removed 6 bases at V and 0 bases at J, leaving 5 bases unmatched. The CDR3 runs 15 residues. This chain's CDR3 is CASSLGTVSNQPQHF. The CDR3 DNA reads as TGTGCCAGTAGCCTCGGGACAGTTAGCAATCAGCCCCAGCATTTT.

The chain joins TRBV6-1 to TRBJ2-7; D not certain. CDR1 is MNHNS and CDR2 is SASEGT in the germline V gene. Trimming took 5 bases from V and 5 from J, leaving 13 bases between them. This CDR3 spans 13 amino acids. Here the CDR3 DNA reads TGTGCCAGCAGTCTGGACCGCGGCAACGAGCAGTACTTC. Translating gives CASSLDRGNEQYF.

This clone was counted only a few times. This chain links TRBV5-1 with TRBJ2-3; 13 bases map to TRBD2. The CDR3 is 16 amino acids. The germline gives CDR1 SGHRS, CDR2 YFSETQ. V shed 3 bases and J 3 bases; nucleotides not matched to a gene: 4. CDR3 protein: CASSSILAGGTDTQYF. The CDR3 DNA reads TGCGCCAGCAGCTCCATACTAGCGGGAGGGACAGATACGCAGTATTTT.